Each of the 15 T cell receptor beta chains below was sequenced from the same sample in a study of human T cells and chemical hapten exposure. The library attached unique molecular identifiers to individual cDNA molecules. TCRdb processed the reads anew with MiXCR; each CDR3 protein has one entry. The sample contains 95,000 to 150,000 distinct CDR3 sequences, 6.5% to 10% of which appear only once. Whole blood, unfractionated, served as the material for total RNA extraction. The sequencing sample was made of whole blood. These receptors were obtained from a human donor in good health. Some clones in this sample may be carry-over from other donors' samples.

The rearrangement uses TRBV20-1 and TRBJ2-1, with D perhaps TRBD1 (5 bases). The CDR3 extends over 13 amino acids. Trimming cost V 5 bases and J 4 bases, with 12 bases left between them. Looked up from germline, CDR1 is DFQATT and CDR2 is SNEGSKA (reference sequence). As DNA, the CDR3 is TGCAGTGCTTTGCCCGACAGATACAATGAGCAGTTCTTC. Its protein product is CSALPDRYNEQFF.

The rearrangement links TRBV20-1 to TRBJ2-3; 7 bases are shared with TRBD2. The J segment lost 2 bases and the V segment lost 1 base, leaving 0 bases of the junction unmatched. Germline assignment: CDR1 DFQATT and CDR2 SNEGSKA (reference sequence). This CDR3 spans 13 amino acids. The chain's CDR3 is CSARGDYTDTQYF. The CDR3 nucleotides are TGCAGTGCTAGAGGGGACTACACAGATACGCAGTATTTT.

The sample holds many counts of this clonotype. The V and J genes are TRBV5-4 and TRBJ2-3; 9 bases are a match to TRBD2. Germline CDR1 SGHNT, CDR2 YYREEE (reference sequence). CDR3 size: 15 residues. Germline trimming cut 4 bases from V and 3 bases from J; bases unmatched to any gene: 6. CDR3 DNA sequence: TGTGCCAGCAGCAGGGGGACTAGCAGAACAGATACGCAGTATTTT. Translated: CASSRGTSRTDTQYF.

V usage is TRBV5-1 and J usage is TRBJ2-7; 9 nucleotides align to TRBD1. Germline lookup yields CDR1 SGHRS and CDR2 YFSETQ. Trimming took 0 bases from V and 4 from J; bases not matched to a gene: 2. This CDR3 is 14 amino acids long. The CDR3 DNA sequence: TGCGCCAGCAGCTTGGTACAGGGGGCTTACGAGCAGTACTTC. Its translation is CASSLVQGAYEQYF.

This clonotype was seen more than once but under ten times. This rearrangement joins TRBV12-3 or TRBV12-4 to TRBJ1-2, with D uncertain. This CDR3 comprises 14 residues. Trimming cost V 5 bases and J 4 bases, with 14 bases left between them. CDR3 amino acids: CASSPGGWAYGYTF. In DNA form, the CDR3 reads TGTGCCAGCAGTCCAGGTGGATGGGCCTATGGCTACACCTTC.

The CDR3 DNA reads as TGTGCCATCAGTGGGGACAGGGTAGAAGAGACCCAGTACTTC. The encoded protein is CAISGDRVEETQYF. The genes are TRBV10-3 and TRBJ2-5; 9 bases agree with TRBD1. The CDR3 contains 14 residues. Germline loops: CDR1 ENHRY, CDR2 SYGVKD. After removal of 4 bases from V and 3 bases from J, the junction contained 3 bases not matched to a gene.

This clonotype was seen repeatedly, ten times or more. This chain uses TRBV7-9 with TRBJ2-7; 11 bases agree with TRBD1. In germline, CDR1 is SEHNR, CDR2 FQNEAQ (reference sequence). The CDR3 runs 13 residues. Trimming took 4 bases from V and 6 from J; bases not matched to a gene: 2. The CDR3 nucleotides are TGTGCCAGCAGCTCGGGGACAGGGGGCGAGCAGTACTTC. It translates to CASSSGTGGEQYF. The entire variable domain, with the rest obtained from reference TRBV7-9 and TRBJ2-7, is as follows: DTGVSQNPRHKITKRGQNVTFRCDPISEHNRLYWYRQTLGQGPEFLTYFQNEAQLEKSRLLSDRFSAERPKGSFSTLEIQRTEQGDSAMYLCASSSGTGGEQYFGPGTRLTVT.

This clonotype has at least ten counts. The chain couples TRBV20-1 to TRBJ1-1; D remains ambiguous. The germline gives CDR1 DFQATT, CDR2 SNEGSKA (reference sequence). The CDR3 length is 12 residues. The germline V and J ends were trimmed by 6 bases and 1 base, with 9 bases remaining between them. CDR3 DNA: TGCAGTGCCCAGAACAAGAACACTGAAGCTTTCTTT. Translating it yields CSAQNKNTEAFF.

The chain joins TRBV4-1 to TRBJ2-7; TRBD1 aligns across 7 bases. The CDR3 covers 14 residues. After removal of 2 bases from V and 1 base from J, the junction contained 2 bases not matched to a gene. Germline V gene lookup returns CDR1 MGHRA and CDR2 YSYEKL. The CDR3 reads CASSQIQGSYEQYF. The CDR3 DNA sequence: TGCGCCAGCAGCCAAATACAGGGGTCCTACGAGCAGTACTTC.

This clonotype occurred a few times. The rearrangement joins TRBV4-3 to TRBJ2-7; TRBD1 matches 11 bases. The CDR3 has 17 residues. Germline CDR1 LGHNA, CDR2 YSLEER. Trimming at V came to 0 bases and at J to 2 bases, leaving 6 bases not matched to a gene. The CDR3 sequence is CASSQDRTGQGAYEQYF. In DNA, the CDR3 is TGCGCCAGCAGCCAAGATCGGACGGGACAGGGGGCCTACGAGCAGTACTTC.

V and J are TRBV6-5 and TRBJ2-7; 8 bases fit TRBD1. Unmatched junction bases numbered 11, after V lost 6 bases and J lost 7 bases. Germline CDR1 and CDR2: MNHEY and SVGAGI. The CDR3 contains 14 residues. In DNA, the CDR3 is TGTGCCAGCAGATCGACAGGGGCTCTGGGAGAGCAGTACTTC. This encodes CASRSTGALGEQYF.

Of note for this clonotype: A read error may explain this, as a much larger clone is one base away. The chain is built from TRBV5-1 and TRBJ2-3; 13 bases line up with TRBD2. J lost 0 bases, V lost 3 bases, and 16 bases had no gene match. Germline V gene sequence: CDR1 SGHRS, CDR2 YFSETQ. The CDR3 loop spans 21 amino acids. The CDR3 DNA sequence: TGCGCCAGCAGCTCCGACCGGGCCCGGACTAGCGGGAGCATTAGCACAGATACGCAGTATTTT. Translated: CASSSDRARTSGSISTDTQYF. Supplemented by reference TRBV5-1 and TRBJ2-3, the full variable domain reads KAGVTQTPRYLIKTRGQQVTLSCSPISGHRSVSWYQQTPGQGLQFLFEYFSETQRNKGNFPGRFSGRQFSNSRSEMNVSTLELGDSALYLCASSSDRARTSGSISTDTQYFGPGTRLTVL.

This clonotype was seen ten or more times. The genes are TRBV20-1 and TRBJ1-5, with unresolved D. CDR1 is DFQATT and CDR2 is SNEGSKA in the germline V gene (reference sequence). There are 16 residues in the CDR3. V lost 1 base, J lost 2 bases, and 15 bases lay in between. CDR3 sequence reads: CSARAGRLIGNQPQHF. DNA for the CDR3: TGCAGTGCTAGAGCGGGAAGGTTAATAGGCAATCAGCCCCAGCATTTT.

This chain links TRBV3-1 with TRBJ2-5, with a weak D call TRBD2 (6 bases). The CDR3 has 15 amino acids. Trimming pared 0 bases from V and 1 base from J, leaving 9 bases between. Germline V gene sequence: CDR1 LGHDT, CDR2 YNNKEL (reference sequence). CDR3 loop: CASSQETSRQETQYF. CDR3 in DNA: TGTGCCAGCAGCCAAGAAACTAGCCGCCAAGAGACCCAGTACTTC.

Written as DNA, the CDR3 is TGTGCCAGCAGTAGCCTAGCGGGGGGGCTGGAGACCCAGTACTTC. Translating it yields CASSSLAGGLETQYF. The genes are TRBV7-6 and TRBJ2-5; 12 bases are shared with TRBD2. The germline V gene encodes CDR1 SGHVS and CDR2 FNYEAQ. This CDR3 comprises 15 residues. Trimming cost V 6 bases and J 5 bases; bases outside gene matches: 7.